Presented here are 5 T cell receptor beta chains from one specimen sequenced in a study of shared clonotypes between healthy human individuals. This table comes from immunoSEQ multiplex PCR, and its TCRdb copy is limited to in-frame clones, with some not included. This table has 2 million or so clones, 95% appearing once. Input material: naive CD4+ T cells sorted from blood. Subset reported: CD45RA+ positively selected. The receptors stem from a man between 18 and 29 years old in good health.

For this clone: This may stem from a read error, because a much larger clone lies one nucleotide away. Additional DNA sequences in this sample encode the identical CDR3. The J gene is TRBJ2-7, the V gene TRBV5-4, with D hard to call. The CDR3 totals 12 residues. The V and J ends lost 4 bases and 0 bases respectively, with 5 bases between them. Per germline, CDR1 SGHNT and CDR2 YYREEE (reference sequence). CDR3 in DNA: TGTGCCAGCAGCAGGGACTCCTACGAGCAGTACTTC. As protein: CASSRDSYEQYF.

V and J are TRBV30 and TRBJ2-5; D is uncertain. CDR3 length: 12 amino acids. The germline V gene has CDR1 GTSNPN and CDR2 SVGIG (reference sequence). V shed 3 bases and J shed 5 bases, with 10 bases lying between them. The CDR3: CAWRPNRETQYF. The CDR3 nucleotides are TGTGCCTGGAGGCCCAACCGCGAGACCCAGTACTTC.

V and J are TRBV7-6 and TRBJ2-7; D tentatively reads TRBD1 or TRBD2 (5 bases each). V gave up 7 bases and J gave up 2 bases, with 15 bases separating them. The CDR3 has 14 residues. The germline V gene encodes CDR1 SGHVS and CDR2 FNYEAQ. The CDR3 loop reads CASTPGPAAYEQYF. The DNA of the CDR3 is TGTGCCAGCACTCCGGGACCGGCAGCCTACGAGCAGTACTTC.

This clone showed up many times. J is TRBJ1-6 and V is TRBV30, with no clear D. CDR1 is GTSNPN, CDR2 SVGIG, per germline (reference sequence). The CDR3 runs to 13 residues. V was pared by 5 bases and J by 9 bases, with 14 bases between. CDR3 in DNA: TGTGCCTGGGACACCTCGGGTACTTCACCCCTCCACTTT. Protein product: CAWDTSGTSPLHF.

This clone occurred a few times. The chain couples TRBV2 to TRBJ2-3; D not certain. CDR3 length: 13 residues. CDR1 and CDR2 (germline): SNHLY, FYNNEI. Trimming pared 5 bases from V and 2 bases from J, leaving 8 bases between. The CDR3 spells CASSRTDTDTQYF. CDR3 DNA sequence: TGTGCCAGCAGTCGGACGGACACAGATACGCAGTATTTT.